This entry describes one T cell receptor (beta chain). Sorted-subset replicate PCR reactions were performed with roughly 200 ng DNA, corresponding to tens of thousands of T cell genomes. Clones were sequenced by immunoSEQ multiplex PCR, and TCRdb holds only the in-frame ones, with some missing. The sample consists of roughly 760,000 clones, roughly 70% of them appearing once. The germline V gene has CDR1 SNHLY and CDR2 FYNNEI. The CDR3 length is 13 residues. Trimming stripped 5 bases from V and 4 bases from J, with 8 bases between. Donors were healthy HIV-negative adults without recent acute infections or vaccinations. This sample is part of a study of shared clonotypes between healthy human individuals.

The sequencing sample was made of memory CD4+ T cells sorted from blood. The subset is: CD45RA-negative fraction. V gene TRBV2 combines with J gene TRBJ1-4; D gene uncertain. This TCR was recovered from a woman in her twenties or thirties in good health. The CDR3 sequence: CASSTDLNEKLFF. Here the CDR3 DNA reads TGTGCCAGCAGTACGGACCTTAATGAAAAACTGTTTTTT.